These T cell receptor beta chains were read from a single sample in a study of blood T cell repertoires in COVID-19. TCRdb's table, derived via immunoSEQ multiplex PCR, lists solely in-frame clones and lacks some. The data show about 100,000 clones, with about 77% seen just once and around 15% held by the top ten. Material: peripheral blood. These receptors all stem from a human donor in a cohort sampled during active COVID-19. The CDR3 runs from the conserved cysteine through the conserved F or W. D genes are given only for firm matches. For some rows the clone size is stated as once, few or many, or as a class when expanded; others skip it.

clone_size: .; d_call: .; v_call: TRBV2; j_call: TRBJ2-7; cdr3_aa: CASRDTALEQYF; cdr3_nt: TGTGCCAGCAGAGATACAGCTTTGGAGCAGTACTTC
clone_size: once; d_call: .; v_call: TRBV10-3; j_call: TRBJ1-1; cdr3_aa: CAITERGARTEAFF; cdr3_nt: TGTGCCATCACCGAACGGGGGGCGCGAACTGAAGCTTTCTTT
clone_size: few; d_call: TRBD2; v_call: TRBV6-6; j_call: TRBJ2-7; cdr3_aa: CASGGGAYEQYF; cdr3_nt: TGTGCCTCGGGCGGGGGGGCCTACGAGCAGTACTTC
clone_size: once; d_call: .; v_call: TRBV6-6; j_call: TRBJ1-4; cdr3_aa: CASSSGGLSEKLFF; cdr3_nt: TGTGCCAGCAGTTCCGGGGGGCTCAGTGAAAAACTGTTTTTT
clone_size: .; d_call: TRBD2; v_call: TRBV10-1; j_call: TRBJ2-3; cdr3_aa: CASSEGSGGSDTQYF; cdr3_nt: TGCGCCAGCAGTGAAGGAAGCGGGGGTTCAGATACGCAGTATTTT
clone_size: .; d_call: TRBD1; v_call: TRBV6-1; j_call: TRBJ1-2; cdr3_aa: CASSERQGGYGYTF; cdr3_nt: TGTGCCAGCAGTGAGAGACAGGGCGGCTATGGCTACACCTTC
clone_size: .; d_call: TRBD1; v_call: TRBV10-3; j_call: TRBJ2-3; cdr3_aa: CAISGEGASDTQYF; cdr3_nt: TGTGCCATCAGTGGTGAGGGGGCCTCAGATACGCAGTATTTT
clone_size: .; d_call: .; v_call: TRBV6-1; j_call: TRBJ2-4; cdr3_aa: CASSEGTYTGSKNIQYF; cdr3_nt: TGTGCCAGCAGTGAGGGAACTTACACAGGGTCCAAAAACATTCAGTACTTC
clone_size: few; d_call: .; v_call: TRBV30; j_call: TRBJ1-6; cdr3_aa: CAWTRRGSYNSPLHF; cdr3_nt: TGTGCCTGGACCCGTAGGGGCTCCTATAATTCACCCCTCCACTTT
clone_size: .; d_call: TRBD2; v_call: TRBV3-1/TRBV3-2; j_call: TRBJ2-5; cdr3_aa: CASSPFSGGGQETQYF; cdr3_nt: TGTGCCAGCAGCCCCTTTAGCGGGGGCGGTCAGGAGACCCAGTACTTC
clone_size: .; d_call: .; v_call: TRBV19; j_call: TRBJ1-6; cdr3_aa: CASRPGQETYNSPLHF; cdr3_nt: TGTGCCAGCCGTCCGGGACAAGAGACTTATAATTCACCCCTCCACTTT
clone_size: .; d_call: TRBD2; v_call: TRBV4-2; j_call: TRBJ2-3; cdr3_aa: CASSQVSQRGGGADTQYF; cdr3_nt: TGTGCCAGCAGCCAAGTGTCCCAGCGGGGGGGAGGTGCGGATACGCAGTATTTT
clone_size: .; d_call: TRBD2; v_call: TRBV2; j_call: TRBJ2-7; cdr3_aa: CASKSWGGSEQYF; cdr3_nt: TGTGCCAGCAAGAGTTGGGGGGGGAGCGAGCAGTACTTC
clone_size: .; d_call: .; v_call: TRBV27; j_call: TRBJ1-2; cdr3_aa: CAAAAGPRSNYGYTF; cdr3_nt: TGTGCCGCTGCGGCAGGGCCGCGATCAAACTATGGCTACACCTTC
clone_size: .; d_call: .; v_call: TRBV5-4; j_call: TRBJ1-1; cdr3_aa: CASSLPQGTEAFF; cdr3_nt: TGTGCCAGCAGCTTACCACAGGGCACTGAAGCTTTCTTT
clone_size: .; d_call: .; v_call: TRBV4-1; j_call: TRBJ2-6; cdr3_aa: CASSQSYRDKNVLTF; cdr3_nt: TGCGCCAGCAGCCAGTCGTACCGGGACAAAAACGTCCTGACTTTC
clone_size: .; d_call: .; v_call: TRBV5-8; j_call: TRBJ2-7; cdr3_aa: CASSLLTGQNLYF; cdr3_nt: TGTGCCAGCAGCTTGTTGACAGGTCAAAACTTATACTTC
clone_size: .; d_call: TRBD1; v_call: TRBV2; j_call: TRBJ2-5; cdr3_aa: CASKGQLRETQYF; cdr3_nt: TGTGCCAGCAAGGGACAGTTGAGGGAGACCCAGTACTTC
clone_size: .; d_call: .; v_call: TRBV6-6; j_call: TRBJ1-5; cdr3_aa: CASSYGGNQPQHF; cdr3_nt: TGTGCCAGCAGTTACGGCGGTAATCAGCCCCAGCATTTT
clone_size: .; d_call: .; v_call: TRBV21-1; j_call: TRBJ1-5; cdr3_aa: CASMKTGSSDQPQHF; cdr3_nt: TGTGCCAGCATGAAAACCGGGAGTTCAGATCAGCCCCAGCATTTT
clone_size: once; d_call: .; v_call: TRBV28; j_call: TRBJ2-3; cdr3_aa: CASSLNRGGGPDTQYF; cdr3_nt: TGTGCCAGCAGTCTAAATAGAGGTGGTGGCCCCGATACGCAGTATTTT
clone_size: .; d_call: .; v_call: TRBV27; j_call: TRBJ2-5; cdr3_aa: CASRPFGGETQYF; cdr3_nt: TGTGCCAGCAGACCCTTCGGGGGAGAGACCCAGTACTTC
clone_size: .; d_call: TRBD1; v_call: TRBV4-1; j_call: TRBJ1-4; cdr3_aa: CASSQRQGRGFGEKLFF; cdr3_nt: TGCGCCAGCAGCCAACGACAGGGTAGAGGTTTTGGTGAAAAACTGTTTTTT
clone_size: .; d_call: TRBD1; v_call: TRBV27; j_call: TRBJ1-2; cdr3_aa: CASSLNYRGVNYGYTF; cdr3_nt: TGTGCCAGCAGTTTGAACTACAGGGGGGTCAACTATGGCTACACCTTC
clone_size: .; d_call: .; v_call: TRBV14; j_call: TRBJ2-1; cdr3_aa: CASSQVASRGDYNEQFF; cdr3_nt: TGTGCCAGCAGCCAAGTGGCCTCCAGGGGGGACTACAATGAGCAGTTCTTC
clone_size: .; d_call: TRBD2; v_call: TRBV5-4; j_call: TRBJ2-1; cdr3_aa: CASRGGTSGGGNEQFF; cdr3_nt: TGTGCCAGCAGGGGCGGGACTAGCGGGGGCGGGAATGAGCAGTTCTTC
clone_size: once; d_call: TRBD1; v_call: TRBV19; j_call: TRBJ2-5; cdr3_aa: CASSLDRGRGTQYF; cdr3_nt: TGTGCCAGTAGTCTCGACAGGGGGCGCGGGACCCAGTACTTC
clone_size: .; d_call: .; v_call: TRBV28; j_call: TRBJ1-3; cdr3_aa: CASSLNRASGNTIYF; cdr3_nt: TGTGCCAGCAGTTTAAACAGGGCCTCTGGAAACACCATATATTTT
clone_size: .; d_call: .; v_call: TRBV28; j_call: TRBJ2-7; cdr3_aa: CASSLFRGASYEQYF; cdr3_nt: TGTGCCAGCAGTTTATTCCGGGGGGCGTCCTACGAGCAGTACTTC
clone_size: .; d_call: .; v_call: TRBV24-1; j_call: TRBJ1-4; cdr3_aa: CATSDSEATGLFF; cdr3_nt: TGTGCCACCAGTGATTCAGAGGCAACAGGACTGTTTTTT
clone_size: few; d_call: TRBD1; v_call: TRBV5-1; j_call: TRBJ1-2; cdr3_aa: CASSPTPPGQGRDIYGYTF; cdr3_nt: TGCGCCAGCAGCCCGACCCCCCCGGGACAGGGTCGGGATATCTATGGCTACACCTTC
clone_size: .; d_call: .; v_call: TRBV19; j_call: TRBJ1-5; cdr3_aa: CASRSSDRGSNQPQHF; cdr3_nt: TGTGCCAGTAGATCATCGGACAGAGGTAGCAATCAGCCCCAGCATTTT
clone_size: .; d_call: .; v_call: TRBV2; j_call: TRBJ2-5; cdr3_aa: CASSEVGGAAETQYF; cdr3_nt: TGTGCCAGCAGTGAAGTGGGGGGGGCCGCGGAGACCCAGTACTTC
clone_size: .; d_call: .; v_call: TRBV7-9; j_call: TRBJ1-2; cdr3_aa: CASSRPGLDGYTF; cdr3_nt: TGTGCCAGCAGTCGCCCGGGACTAGATGGCTACACCTTC
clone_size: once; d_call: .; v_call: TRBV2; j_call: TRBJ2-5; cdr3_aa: CASREEEKTQYF; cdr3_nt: TGTGCCAGCAGGGAGGAAGAAAAGACCCAGTACTTC
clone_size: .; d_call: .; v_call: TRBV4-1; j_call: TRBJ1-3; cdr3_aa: CASSQEVRYLAGNTIYF; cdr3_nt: TGCGCCAGCAGCCAGGAAGTGCGGTATTTGGCTGGAAACACCATATATTTT
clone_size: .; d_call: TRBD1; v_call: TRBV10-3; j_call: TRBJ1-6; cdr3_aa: CAISGTGGPGTPLHF; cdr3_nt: TGTGCCATCAGTGGGACAGGCGGCCCCGGAACACCCCTCCACTTT
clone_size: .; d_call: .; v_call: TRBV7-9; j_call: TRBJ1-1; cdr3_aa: CASSLQGTENIF; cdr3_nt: TGTGCCAGCAGCTTACAGGGAACAGAGAACATCTTT
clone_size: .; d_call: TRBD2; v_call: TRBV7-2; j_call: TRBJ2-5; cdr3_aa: CASSLALTGGPQETQYF; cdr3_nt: TGTGCCAGCAGCTTAGCGCTGACGGGGGGGCCCCAAGAGACCCAGTACTTC
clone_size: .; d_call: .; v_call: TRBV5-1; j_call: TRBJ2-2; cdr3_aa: CASSLEGSGELFF; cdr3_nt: TGCGCCAGCAGCTTGGAAGGGAGCGGGGAGCTGTTTTTT